Following are 17 T cell receptor beta chains from one sample sequenced in a study of early T cells in non-severe SARS-CoV-2 infection. TCRdb called the 5' RACE reads again in MiXCR, with one record for every CDR3 protein. The repertoire has 50,000 to 60,000 distinct CDR3 sequences, less than 9.5% of them found once; the top ten carry more than 3%. The sample taken for sequencing was whole blood. The receptors were gathered from an adult who was a healthcare worker with PCR-confirmed SARS-CoV-2 infection or an uninfected control (not recorded which).

This clonotype was recorded at least ten times. The chain carries TRBV20-1 and TRBJ2-5; possible D gene TRBD2, 5 bases. With 6 bases removed from V and 5 bases from J, the gap between germline ends came to 10 bases. The germline gives CDR1 DFQATT, CDR2 SNEGSKA (reference sequence). The CDR3 loop spans 11 amino acids. CDR3 sequence reads: CSAVRGETQYF. The CDR3 DNA is TGCAGTGCCGTGAGAGGGGAGACCCAGTACTTC.

This clonotype was counted a few times. The chain recombines TRBV6-2 or TRBV6-3 with TRBJ2-7, with D maybe TRBD2 (6 bases). This CDR3 spans 15 amino acids. The V end lost 6 bases, the J end lost 4 bases, and 19 bases lay between the germline ends. Per germline, CDR1 MNHEY and CDR2 SVGEGT. CDR3 sequence reads: CASRATGTWSYEQYF. Written as DNA, the CDR3 is TGTGCCAGCAGGGCGACCGGGACTTGGTCGTACGAGCAGTACTTC.

A word on this clonotype: The junction shows a germline mismatch at one end, possibly a read error. The V call is TRBV11-2, the J call TRBJ1-1; D is uncertain. Germline values: CDR1 SGHAT, CDR2 FQNNGV. The CDR3 loop spans 15 amino acids. The CDR3 coding sequence is TGTGCCAGCAGCTTAATGGTCGGGGTGAACACTGAAGTTTTCTTT. Translated: CASSLMVGVNTEVFF.

This clonotype was observed many times. The chain is built from TRBV20-1 and TRBJ2-3, with TRBD2 matching over 13 bases. Germline trimming cut 8 bases from V and 5 bases from J; bases unmatched to any gene: 4. The length of the CDR3 is 13 residues. Germline V gene data show CDR1 as DFQATT and CDR2 as SNEGSKA (reference sequence). CDR3 loop: CSQTSGGIDTQYF. CDR3 nucleotides: TGCAGTCAGACTAGCGGGGGGATAGATACGCAGTATTTT.

This clonotype was seen more than once but under ten times. This chain uses TRBV28 with TRBJ2-3; the D gene is possibly TRBD2 (5 bases). The germline CDR1 and CDR2 sequences are MDHEN and SYDVKM. Deletions cut 5 bases from V and 4 bases from J, with 10 bases between. The CDR3 contains 13 residues. This chain's CDR3 is CASSEPGSDTQYF. The CDR3 DNA is TGTGCCAGCAGTGAGCCGGGGTCAGATACGCAGTATTTT.

This clonotype came up a few times. The chain is built from TRBV9 and TRBJ2-1; 8 bases align to TRBD2. The CDR3 loop spans 16 amino acids. Germline-derived CDR1 and CDR2 are SGDLS and YYNGEE. Trimming removed 3 bases from V and 7 bases from J; junction bases left unmatched: 12. CDR3 region: CASSAGGTSVDNEQFF. The CDR3 coding sequence is TGTGCCAGCAGCGCGGGGGGGACTAGTGTCGATAATGAGCAGTTCTTC. Full variable domain (missing parts from reference TRBV9 and TRBJ2-1): DSGVTQTPKHLITATGQRVTLRCSPRSGDLSVYWYQQSLDQGLQFLIQYYNGEERAKGNILERFSAQQFPDLHSELNLSSLELGDSALYFCASSAGGTSVDNEQFFGPGTRLTVL.

Ten or more counts support this clonotype. The CDR3 spells CASSWGLAGGQYTDTQYF. The CDR3 nucleotides read TGCGCCAGCAGCTGGGGACTAGCGGGAGGCCAATACACAGATACGCAGTATTTT. The V and J genes are TRBV5-1 and TRBJ2-3; 15 nucleotides line up with TRBD2. The germline gives CDR1 SGHRS, CDR2 YFSETQ. J lost 2 bases, V lost 3 bases, and 7 bases had no gene match. The CDR3 sequence is 18 residues long.

The table lists this clonotype with a few counts. The genes are TRBV4-2 and TRBJ1-6; TRBD1 is a possible D gene (5 bases). Germline-derived CDR1 and CDR2 are LGHNA and YNFKEQ. There are 16 residues in the CDR3. V lost 0 bases, J lost 7 bases, and 13 bases lay in between. The CDR3 reads CASSQDTGTENSPLHF. In nucleotides, the CDR3 is TGTGCCAGCAGCCAAGATACAGGAACAGAAAATTCACCCCTCCACTTT.

This clonotype was counted a few times. V is TRBV29-1 and J is TRBJ2-1, with D perhaps TRBD2 (6 bases). This CDR3 is built from 13 residues. The germline V gene has CDR1 SQVTM and CDR2 ANQGSEA. Trimming shortened V by 6 bases and J by 10 bases, and 19 bases separated the two germline ends. The CDR3 coding sequence is TGCAGCGTCTCCGAGCGGGTACCCGGGGAGCAGTTCTTC. Residues: CSVSERVPGEQFF.

The V gene is TRBV3-1, the J gene TRBJ2-4, with D possibly matching TRBD2 (6 bases). V shed 1 base and J shed 8 bases, with 15 bases lying between them. The CDR3 covers 15 residues. Germline V gene data show CDR1 as LGHDT and CDR2 as YNNKEL (reference sequence). The CDR3 spells CASSQGLGRSHIQYF. The CDR3 DNA sequence: TGTGCCAGCAGCCAAGGACTAGGAAGAAGTCACATTCAGTACTTC. Supplemented by reference TRBV3-1 and TRBJ2-4, the full variable domain reads DTAVSQTPKYLVTQMGNDKSIKCEQNLGHDTMYWYKQDSKKFLKIMFSYNNKELIINETVPNRFSPKSPDKAHLNLHINSLELGDSAVYFCASSQGLGRSHIQYFGAGTRLSVL.

This clonotype was counted ten times or more. The chain has TRBV27 and TRBJ1-1, with a tentative D call TRBD1 (5 bases). The germline V and J ends were trimmed by 4 bases and 1 base, with 16 bases remaining between them. CDR1 and CDR2 from the germline V gene are MNHEY and SMNVEV (reference sequence). This CDR3 comprises 16 residues. CDR3 DNA sequence: TGTGCCAGCAGTTCACTGGTTGAGGGGTCGAACACTGAAGCTTTCTTT. As protein: CASSSLVEGSNTEAFF.

This clonotype has at least ten counts. The chain uses TRBV6-5 and TRBJ1-1; no clear D gene. Germline V lookup: CDR1 MNHEY, CDR2 SVGAGI. The CDR3 runs 13 residues. V dropped 5 bases and J dropped 0 bases, with 7 bases sitting between them. The CDR3 here is CASSLTVNTEAFF. In DNA, the CDR3 is TGTGCCAGCAGTCTAACAGTGAACACTGAAGCTTTCTTT.

This clonotype was counted ten times or more. The chain is built from TRBV29-1 and TRBJ2-7; possible D gene TRBD2, 5 bases. Trimming left V 3 bases short and J 4 bases short, with 13 bases between. Germline V gene sequence: CDR1 SQVTM, CDR2 ANQGSEA. CDR3 length: 13 residues. As DNA, the CDR3 is TGCAGCGTTGACATAGCCACTAGTTACGAGCAGTACTTC. Translation: CSVDIATSYEQYF.

In its sample, this clonotype was seen a few times. The chain links TRBV7-6 to TRBJ2-1, with D hard to call. This CDR3 has 16 amino acids. Trimming shortened V by 2 bases and J by 2 bases, and 13 bases separated the two germline ends. The V gene's germline CDR1 is SGHVS and CDR2 FNYEAQ. The CDR3 here is CASSLQKVKTYNEQFF. CDR3 nucleotides: TGTGCCAGCAGCTTACAGAAGGTGAAGACCTACAATGAGCAGTTCTTC.

This clonotype was recorded at least ten times. V is TRBV27 and J is TRBJ1-1; D is perhaps TRBD1 (5 bases). The CDR3 runs 13 residues. Germline V gene sequence: CDR1 MNHEY, CDR2 SMNVEV (reference sequence). V dropped 6 bases and J dropped 5 bases, with 13 bases sitting between them. In DNA, the CDR3 is TGTGCCAGCAGCCCTGGCGGGGGGACTGAAGCTTTCTTT. Protein: CASSPGGGTEAFF.

The rearrangement links TRBV7-6 to TRBJ1-2, with 9 bases lining up with TRBD1. With V trimmed by 1 base and J by 6 bases, 6 bases remained unmatched. This CDR3 spans 15 amino acids. Germline CDR1 SGHVS, CDR2 FNYEAQ. The CDR3 sequence: CASSLDGTGRDGYTF. CDR3 DNA sequence: TGTGCCAGCAGCTTAGATGGGACAGGGCGGGATGGCTACACCTTC.

The sample holds many counts of this clonotype. The rearrangement joins TRBV11-3 to TRBJ2-2; D gene uncertain. CDR1 SGHNT and CDR2 YENEEA come from the germline V gene. V lost 2 bases, J lost 1 base, and 5 bases lay in between. The CDR3 extends over 14 amino acids. DNA of the CDR3: TGTGCCAGCAGCTTATCTCGGAACACCGGGGAGCTGTTTTTT. Amino acid sequence: CASSLSRNTGELFF. The variable domain in full, completed from reference TRBV11-3 and TRBJ2-2, reads EAGVVQSPRYKIIEKKQPVAFWCNPISGHNTLYWYLQNLGQGPELLIRYENEEAVDDSQLPKDRFSAERLKGVDSTLKIQPAELGDSAVYLCASSLSRNTGELFFGEGSRLTVL.